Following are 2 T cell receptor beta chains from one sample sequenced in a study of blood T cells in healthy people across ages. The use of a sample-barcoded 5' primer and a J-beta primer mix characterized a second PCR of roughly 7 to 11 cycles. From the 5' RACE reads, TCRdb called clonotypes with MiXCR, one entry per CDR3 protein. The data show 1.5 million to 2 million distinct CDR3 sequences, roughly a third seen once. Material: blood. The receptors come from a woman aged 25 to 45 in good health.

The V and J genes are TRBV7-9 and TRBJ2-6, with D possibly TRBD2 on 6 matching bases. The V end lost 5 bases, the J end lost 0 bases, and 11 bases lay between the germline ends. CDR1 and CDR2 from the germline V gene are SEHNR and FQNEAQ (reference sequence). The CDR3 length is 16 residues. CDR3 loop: CASSGGGSSGANVLTF. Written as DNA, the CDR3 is TGTGCCAGCAGCGGGGGAGGTAGCTCTGGGGCCAACGTCCTGACTTTC.

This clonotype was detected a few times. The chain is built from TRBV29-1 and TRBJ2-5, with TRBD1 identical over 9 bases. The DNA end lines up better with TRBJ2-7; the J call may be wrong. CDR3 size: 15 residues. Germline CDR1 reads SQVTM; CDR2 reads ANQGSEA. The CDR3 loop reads CSVKTAWTGVDEQYF. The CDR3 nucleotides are TGCAGCGTTAAAACGGCGTGGACAGGGGTTGACGAGCAGTACTTC.